The present entry profiles one T cell receptor (beta chain) with its context. The antigen is not known. The CDR3 sequence is 15 residues long. V lost 5 bases, J lost 4 bases, and 16 bases lay in between. The sample is drawn from a study of post-analysis software for immune sequencing data. Study-level background: Some patients lacked subtype; others had relapsing-remitting, secondary progressive or progressive-relapsing disease.

TCR beta cDNA libraries included unique molecular identifiers. TCRdb used MiXCR to reprocess the PCR reads, holding one entry per CDR3 protein. This sample has roughly 800,000 distinct CDR3 sequences; around 53% occur once, and the top ten carry around 4.5%. Study observations and caveats: Strong co-clustering by F measure was evident for samples that had been prepared in the same batch. Compared with controls, patients had more of about five TRBV segments, including TRBV5-6, TRBV5-1 and TRBV20-1.

J is TRBJ2-3 and V is TRBV12-3 or TRBV12-4; D is perhaps TRBD1 (5 bases). The sequence came from a girl aged 10 to 17 with multiple sclerosis. Sequences were obtained from blood. The DNA of the CDR3 is TGTGCCAGCAGTGCTCAGGGTTACAGTCCAGATACGCAGTATTTT. Protein: CASSAQGYSPDTQYF.